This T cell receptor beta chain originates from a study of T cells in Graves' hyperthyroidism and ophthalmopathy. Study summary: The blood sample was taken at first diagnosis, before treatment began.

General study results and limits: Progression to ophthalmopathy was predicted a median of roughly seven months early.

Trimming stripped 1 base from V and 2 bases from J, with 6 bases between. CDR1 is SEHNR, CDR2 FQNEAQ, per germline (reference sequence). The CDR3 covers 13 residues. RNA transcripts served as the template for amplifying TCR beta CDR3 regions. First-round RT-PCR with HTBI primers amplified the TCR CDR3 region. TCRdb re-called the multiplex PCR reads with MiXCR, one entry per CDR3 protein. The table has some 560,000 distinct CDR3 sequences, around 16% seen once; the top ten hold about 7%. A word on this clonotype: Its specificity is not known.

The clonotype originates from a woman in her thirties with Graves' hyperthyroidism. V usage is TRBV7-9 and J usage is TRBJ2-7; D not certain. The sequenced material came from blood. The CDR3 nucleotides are TGTGCCAGCAGCTTAGGAATCCCCTACGAGCAGTACTTC. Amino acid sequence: CASSLGIPYEQYF.